One sample yielded the 10 T cell receptor beta chains listed below, sequenced in a study of blood T cells in healthy people across ages. Primed by a sample-barcoded 5' primer and a J-beta primer mix, a second PCR proceeded for 7 to 11 cycles. TCRdb ran MiXCR on the 5' RACE reads and lists one entry per CDR3 protein. The data show 750,000 to 1,000,000 distinct CDR3 sequences, with about 28% seen just once and 10% held by the top ten. These data were also filed under a second study, of T cells of mothers and their children.

Material: blood. The source of these receptors is a woman between 35 and 50 years old in good health.

The chain uses TRBV28 and TRBJ1-1; the match to TRBD1 covers 9 bases. Germline V CDR1 and CDR2: MDHEN, SYDVKM. V was pared by 5 bases and J by 5 bases, with 6 bases of the junction left unmatched. This CDR3 is 14 amino acids long. The DNA for the CDR3 is TGTGCCAGCAGTCCGTGGACAGGGGAGACTGAAGCTTTCTTT. It translates to CASSPWTGETEAFF.

The rearrangement links TRBV7-2 to TRBJ1-5; the D is unclear. The CDR3 consists of 15 residues. Germline CDR1 is SGHTA and CDR2 is FQGNSA. The V gene lost 1 base and the J gene lost 0 bases, with 7 bases spanning the gap. The CDR3 protein is CASSLGPFSNQPQHF. CDR3 sequence (DNA): TGTGCCAGCAGCTTAGGTCCCTTTAGCAATCAGCCCCAGCATTTT.

This chain connects TRBV15 to TRBJ2-1; D is unresolved. Looked up from germline, CDR1 is LNHNV and CDR2 is YYDKDF (reference sequence). This CDR3 has 15 amino acids. V was cut by 0 bases and J by 1 base, with 7 bases left in between. The CDR3 nucleotides are TGTGCCACCAGCAGAGACAGGTTGTCCTACAATGAGCAGTTCTTC. It is translated as CATSRDRLSYNEQFF. Using reference TRBV15 and TRBJ2-1 for the parts outside the CDR3, the full variable domain is DAMVIQNPRYQVTQFGKPVTLSCSQTLNHNVMYWYQQKSSQAPKLLFHYYDKDFNNEADTPDNFQSRRPNTSFCFLDIRSPGLGDTAMYLCATSRDRLSYNEQFFGPGTRLTVL.

This clonotype was seen ten or more times. The V and J genes are TRBV20-1 and TRBJ1-6; D might be TRBD1 (6 bases). V lost 0 bases to trimming and J lost 5 bases, with 17 bases between them. From germline, CDR1 is DFQATT and CDR2 SNEGSKA (reference sequence). The CDR3 spans 17 residues. The CDR3 DNA sequence: TGCAGTGCTAGAGATTATACACAGGGAACGGATAATTCACCCCTCCACTTT. As protein: CSARDYTQGTDNSPLHF.

This clonotype has just a few counts. This chain uses TRBV3-1 with TRBJ1-2; TRBD1 might be the D (5 bases). This CDR3 spans 12 amino acids. V lost 3 bases to trimming and J lost 8 bases, with 10 bases between them. Germline V CDR1 and CDR2: LGHDT, YNNKEL (reference sequence). CDR3 loop: CASSHGAQGYTF. CDR3 DNA: TGTGCCAGCAGCCACGGGGCCCAGGGCTACACCTTC.

The sample holds a few counts of this clonotype. The gene calls are TRBV12-3 or TRBV12-4 and TRBJ2-3; D remains ambiguous. V was cut by 6 bases and J by 5 bases, with 9 bases left in between. The CDR3 is made up of 12 amino acids. The DNA for the CDR3 is TGTGCCAGCAGCGCCGAGAAAGATACGCAGTATTTT. Protein: CASSAEKDTQYF.

The chain employs TRBV11-2 and TRBJ1-6; D gene uncertain. CDR3 length equals 12 residues. V lost 5 bases, J lost 9 bases, and 8 bases lay in between. Germline loops: CDR1 SGHAT, CDR2 FQNNGV. CDR3 sequence (DNA): TGTGCCAGCAGCCAAACCCCTTCACCCCTCCACTTT. The encoded protein is CASSQTPSPLHF. Together with reference TRBV11-2 and TRBJ1-6, the CDR3 gives the full variable domain: EAGVAQSPRYKIIEKRQSVAFWCNPISGHATLYWYQQILGQGPKLLIQFQNNGVVDDSQLPKDRFSAERLKGVDSTLKIQPAKLEDSAVYLCASSQTPSPLHFGNGTRLTVT.

The gene calls are TRBV2 and TRBJ2-3, with D uncertain. The CDR3 runs 10 residues. Deletions cut 3 bases from V and 8 bases from J, with 3 bases between. Germline CDR1 reads SNHLY; CDR2 reads FYNNEI. For the CDR3, the DNA is TGTGCCAGCAGTGATTTTACGCAGTATTTT. This gives the protein CASSDFTQYF.

The chain uses TRBV5-1 and TRBJ2-5, with a tentative D call TRBD1 (6 bases). V was shortened by 3 bases and J by 4 bases, with 19 bases between the two germline ends. The CDR3 spans 16 residues. Germline CDR1 and CDR2: SGHRS and YFSETQ. Here the CDR3 DNA reads TGCGCCAGCAGCTGGGGGCCTACTCCTGGAAGAGAGACCCAGTACTTC. Protein: CASSWGPTPGRETQYF.

This clonotype was detected only a few times. The J gene is TRBJ1-2, the V gene TRBV7-8, with D perhaps TRBD1 (5 bases). Germline CDR1 reads SGHVS; CDR2 reads FQNEAQ. The CDR3 loop spans 17 amino acids. V gave up 1 base and J gave up 6 bases, with 21 bases separating them. The CDR3: CASSLVSDILPPDGYTF. Here the CDR3 DNA reads TGTGCCAGCAGCTTAGTTTCGGACATTCTCCCTCCTGATGGCTACACCTTC.